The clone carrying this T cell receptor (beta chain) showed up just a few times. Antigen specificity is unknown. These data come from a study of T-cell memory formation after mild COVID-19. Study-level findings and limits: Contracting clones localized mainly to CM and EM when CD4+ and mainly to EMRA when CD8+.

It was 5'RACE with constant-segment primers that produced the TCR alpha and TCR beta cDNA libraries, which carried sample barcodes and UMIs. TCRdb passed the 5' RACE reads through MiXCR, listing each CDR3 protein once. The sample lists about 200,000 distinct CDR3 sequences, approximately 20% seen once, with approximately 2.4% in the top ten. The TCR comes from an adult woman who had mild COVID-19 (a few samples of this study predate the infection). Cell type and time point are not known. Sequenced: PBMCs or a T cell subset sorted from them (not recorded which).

The DNA of the CDR3 is TGTGCCAGCAAGACTAGCGGGAGTCTCGATGAGCAGTTCTTC. Encoded protein: CASKTSGSLDEQFF. This chain links TRBV21-1 with TRBJ2-1; TRBD2 is the table's D call, not checked against the DNA. TRBV21-1 corresponds to a pseudogene. CDR3 length: 14 residues.